This TCR beta chain came from a study of regulatory T cells in long-lasting Graves disease. Study results and caveats: Analysis covered peripheral blood alone, not thyroid tissue. Under persistent disease, TRBV28, TRBJ1-2 and TRBJ2-5 were used preferentially.

This CDR3 spans 16 amino acids. Germline-derived CDR1 and CDR2 are SQVTM and ANQGSEA. Assembly of TCR beta libraries relied on iRepertoire HTBI primers together with Arm-PCR of CDR3 regions. TCRdb analysed the multiplex PCR reads with MiXCR anew, one entry per CDR3 protein. The sample yields under 300,000 distinct CDR3 sequences, approximately 20% seen once. Time point indicated: newly diagnosed GD, antithyroid drugs for less than 3 months. RNA extracted from PBMCs served as the sequencing template. Patients were enrolled at an endocrinology department in Xi'an, China. Roughly 10-milliliter peripheral blood samples went into EDTA tubes. This clonotype has only a few counts. The antigen remains undetermined. Being one base from a much bigger clone, this may be a read error.

The chain has TRBV29-1 and TRBJ2-5; TRBD2 aligns across 10 bases. Sequences were derived from peripheral blood mononuclear cells (PBMCs), sampled at new diagnosis, from a patient treated with antithyroid drugs. This clonotype originated in a female donor with Graves disease. CDR3 protein: CSIESTGLAIQETQYF. The CDR3 DNA reads as TGCAGCATTGAGTCTACGGGACTAGCGATCCAAGAGACCCAGTACTTC.